These 10 T cell receptor beta chains came from one sample sequenced in a study of OX40 agonist ivuxolimab in advanced cancers. Library method: the immunoSEQ multiplex PCR assay. The immuneACCESS repertoire file appears here via TCRdb, limited to in-frame rearrangements. These files lack a portion of the clones; in checked studies, under half of the deficit traces to unresolved V genes, and the cause of the others is not known. The sample table holds approximately 82,000 clones, of which 75% to 90% were seen once. The top ten hold 0.75% to 1% of the sample. The starting material was CD4+ or CD8+ T cells sorted from blood, obtained in a trial of the OX40 agonist ivuxolimab. The receptors derive from an adult with an advanced solid tumor such as melanoma, head and neck, liver or kidney cancer.

V and J are TRBV5-1 and TRBJ2-5; 10 bases align to TRBD1. CDR1 is SGHRS and CDR2 is YFSETQ in the germline V gene. This CDR3 has 13 residues. With V trimmed by 7 bases and J by 5 bases, 5 bases remained unmatched. The CDR3 coding sequence is TGCGCCAGCCAATGGACAGGGGGGGAGACCCAGTACTTC. Its protein product is CASQWTGGETQYF.

The chain links TRBV21-1 to TRBJ1-5. TRBV21-1 is given as a pseudogene. This CDR3 comprises 15 residues. CDR3 residues: CASSKGKYSNQPQHF. Here the CDR3 DNA reads TGTGCCAGCAGCAAAGGGAAATATAGCAATCAGCCCCAGCATTTT.

The J gene is TRBJ2-2, the V gene TRBV29-1; possible D gene TRBD1, 6 bases. Germline V lookup: CDR1 SQVTM, CDR2 ANQGSEA. CDR3 size: 13 residues. V lost 7 bases and J 3 bases, leaving 12 bases between the germline ends. In DNA form, the CDR3 reads TGCAGCGCCCGCAGGGGTGACACCGGGGAGCTGTTTTTT. This codes for CSARRGDTGELFF.

The chain links TRBV4-3 to TRBJ1-2; tentatively, D is TRBD1 (5 bases). Germline V lookup: CDR1 LGHNA, CDR2 YSLEER. The germline V and J ends were trimmed by 9 bases and 4 bases, with 15 bases remaining between them. The CDR3 has 13 amino acids. CDR3 amino acids: CARTGTRTYGYTF. The CDR3 DNA sequence: TGCGCCAGGACCGGGACCAGGACCTATGGCTACACCTTC.

The chain has TRBV2 and TRBJ1-2, with D perhaps TRBD1 (5 bases). The CDR3 contains 14 residues. V lost 7 bases and J 3 bases, leaving 15 bases between the germline ends. Germline V gene sequence: CDR1 SNHLY, CDR2 FYNNEI. The CDR3 protein is CASTARDGDYGYTF. The CDR3 nucleotides are TGTGCCAGCACCGCCCGGGACGGTGACTATGGCTACACCTTC. Complete variable domain (other parts from reference TRBV2 and TRBJ1-2): EPEVTQTPSHQVTQMGQEVILRCVPISNHLYFYWYRQILGQKVEFLVSFYNNEISEKSEIFDDQFSVERPDGSNFTLKIRSTKLEDSAMYFCASTARDGDYGYTFGSGTRLTVV.

This sequence joins TRBV6-5 and TRBJ2-7; D perhaps matches TRBD1 (6 bases). The V and J ends lost 8 bases and 4 bases respectively, with 15 bases between them. The CDR3 length is 13 residues. Germline V CDR1 and CDR2: MNHEY, SVGAGI. CDR3 amino acids: CASSGQLGYEQYF. DNA of the CDR3: TGTGCCAGCTCTGGACAGCTGGGTTACGAGCAGTACTTC.

The chain employs TRBV7-9 and TRBJ1-2; the D is unclear. V gave up 8 bases and J gave up 3 bases, with 13 bases separating them. The CDR3 length is 13 residues. Germline V gene lookup returns CDR1 SEHNR and CDR2 FQNEAQ (reference sequence). CDR3 sequence reads: CASQLMTYYGYTF. In DNA form, the CDR3 reads TGTGCCAGCCAGTTAATGACCTACTATGGCTACACCTTC. Using reference TRBV7-9 and TRBJ1-2 for the parts outside the CDR3, the full variable domain is DTGVSQNPRHKITKRGQNVTFRCDPISEHNRLYWYRQTLGQGPEFLTYFQNEAQLEKSRLLSDRFSAERPKGSFSTLEIQRTEQGDSAMYLCASQLMTYYGYTFGSGTRLTVV.

The chain is built from TRBV19 and TRBJ2-7; 12 bases align to TRBD1. The V gene's germline CDR1 is LNHDA and CDR2 SQIVND (reference sequence). The length of the CDR3 is 19 residues. The V and J ends lost 6 bases and 2 bases, in that order; junction bases with no gene match: 17. CDR3 in DNA: TGTGCCAGTAGCCTGCCTGGGACAGGGGGCCCTTTGAAAACCTACGAGCAGTACTTC. Translated: CASSLPGTGGPLKTYEQYF. Filled out from reference TRBV19 and TRBJ2-7, the complete variable domain reads DGGITQSPKYLFRKEGQNVTLSCEQNLNHDAMYWYRQDPGQGLRLIYYSQIVNDFQKGDIAEGYSVSREKKESFPLTVTSAQKNPTAFYLCASSLPGTGGPLKTYEQYFGPGTRLTVT.

Concerning this clone: Other DNA sequences in the same sample also yield this CDR3. V is TRBV5-4 and J is TRBJ1-1, with D possibly being TRBD1 (6 bases). Deletions cut 2 bases from V and 1 base from J, with 9 bases between. The germline V gene encodes CDR1 SGHNT and CDR2 YYREEE (reference sequence). The CDR3 loop spans 14 amino acids. The CDR3 DNA is TGTGCCAGCAGCTTAGGAGGGGGGAACACTGAAGCTTTCTTT. Translated: CASSLGGGNTEAFF.

The gene calls are TRBV7-2 and TRBJ2-6; 9 positions match TRBD1. Looked up from germline, CDR1 is SGHTA and CDR2 is FQGNSA. CDR3 length: 16 amino acids. Trimming removed 4 bases from V and 2 bases from J; junction bases left unmatched: 3. CDR3 in DNA: TGTGCCAGCAGCTCCGGGACAGGGCCTGGGGCCAACGTCCTGACTTTC. Residues: CASSSGTGPGANVLTF.